This is a list of T cell receptor beta chains from one sample in a study of T cell repertoires in cytomegalovirus infection. One entry per CDR3 protein results from TCRdb running MiXCR on the reads. The sample lists hundreds of thousands of distinct CDR3 sequences, roughly 9.3% occurring once. Input material: PBMCs. The receptor set was obtained from a human donor in good health (CMV status not recorded). Some clones in this sample may be carry-over from other donors' samples. CDR3s include the opening cysteine and the closing phenylalanine or tryptophan. The D gene is left open where the match is weak. Some rows have no size entry. The others give once, few or many, or a class for an expanded clone.

CDR3 DNA,CDR3 protein,D gene,V gene,J gene,clone size
TGCAGCGTTTCACCGGGACGGAGAGAGACCCAGTACTTC,CSVSPGRRETQYF,NA,TRBV29-1,TRBJ2-5,many
TGTGCCAGCAAGGGCCATGGTCGGTTAGCAACTAATGAAAAACTGTTTTTT,CASKGHGRLATNEKLFF,NA,TRBV28,TRBJ1-4,NA
TGCAGTGCTAGAGACTGGGGCCCTGGGGAGACCCAGTACTTC,CSARDWGPGETQYF,NA,TRBV20-1,TRBJ2-5,many
TGTGCCAGCAGTTCCGTGGACACGAGTGAGCAGTTCTTC,CASSSVDTSEQFF,NA,TRBV6-5,TRBJ2-1,many
TGTGCCAGCAGACCCGGACAGGGGAGAAACACCATATATTTT,CASRPGQGRNTIYF,TRBD1,TRBV28,TRBJ1-3,few
TGTGCCAGCAGTGAACACAGGGGGAACACTGAAGCTTTCTTT,CASSEHRGNTEAFF,TRBD1,TRBV2,TRBJ1-1,NA
TGTGCCAGCAGGGCAGGGGGTTATGGCTACACCTTC,CASRAGGYGYTF,TRBD1,TRBV6-1,TRBJ1-2,many
TGCGCCAGCAGCGCGGGACTAAGCACAGATACGCAGTATTTT,CASSAGLSTDTQYF,TRBD2,TRBV5-1,TRBJ2-3,many
TGTGCCATCAGTGCACAGGGAGAGGACTATGGCTACACCTTC,CAISAQGEDYGYTF,NA,TRBV10-3,TRBJ1-2,many
TGTGCCAGCAGCTTAGAGAGGGGGGTGCCTGAAGCTTTCTTT,CASSLERGVPEAFF,NA,TRBV7-8,TRBJ1-1,many
TGCAGCGTTGAACTTGACGGGGCAGGACCCGGGGAGCTGTTTTTT,CSVELDGAGPGELFF,NA,TRBV29-1,TRBJ2-2,many
TGCAGTGCTAGCCAGCGGGCCTTTACCGGGGAGCTGTTTTTT,CSASQRAFTGELFF,NA,TRBV20-1,TRBJ2-2,few
TGTGCCAGCAGGGGACAGGGAGGTACGCAGTATTTT,CASRGQGGTQYF,TRBD1,TRBV2,TRBJ2-3,NA
TGCAGTGCCTCTAATCCGGGGGGTACCTACAATGAGCAGTTCTTC,CSASNPGGTYNEQFF,TRBD2,TRBV20-1,TRBJ2-1,many
TGTGCCAGCAGCAAACCATACGAGCAGTACTTC,CASSKPYEQYF,NA,TRBV7-6,TRBJ2-7,few
TGTGCCAGCAGTAGTGGGAAAGAGCAGTTCTTC,CASSSGKEQFF,NA,TRBV6-2/TRBV6-3,TRBJ2-1,NA